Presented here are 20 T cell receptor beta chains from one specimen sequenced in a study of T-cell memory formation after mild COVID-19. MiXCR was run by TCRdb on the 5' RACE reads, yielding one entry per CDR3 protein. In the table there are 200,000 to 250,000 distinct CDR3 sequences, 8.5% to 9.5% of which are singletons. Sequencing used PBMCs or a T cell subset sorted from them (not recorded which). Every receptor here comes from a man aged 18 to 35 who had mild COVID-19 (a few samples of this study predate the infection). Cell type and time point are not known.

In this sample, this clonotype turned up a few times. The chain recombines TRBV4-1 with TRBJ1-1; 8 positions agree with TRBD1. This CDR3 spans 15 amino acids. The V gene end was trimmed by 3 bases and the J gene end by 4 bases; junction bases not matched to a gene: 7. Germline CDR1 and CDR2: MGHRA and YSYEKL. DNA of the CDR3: TGCGCCAGCAGCCATTACGACAGGGGTGTCACTGAAGCTTTCTTT. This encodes CASSHYDRGVTEAFF.

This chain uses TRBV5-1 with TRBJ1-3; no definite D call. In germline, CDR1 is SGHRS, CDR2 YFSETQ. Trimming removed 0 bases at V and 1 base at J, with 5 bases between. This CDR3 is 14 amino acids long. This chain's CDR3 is CASSLELSGNTIYF. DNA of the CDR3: TGCGCCAGCAGCTTGGAACTGTCTGGAAACACCATATATTTT.

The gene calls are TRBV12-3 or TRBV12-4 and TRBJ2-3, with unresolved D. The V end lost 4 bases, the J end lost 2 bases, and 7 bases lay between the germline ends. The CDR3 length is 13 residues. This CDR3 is CASSYSFTDTQYF. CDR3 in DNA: TGTGCCAGCAGTTACTCCTTCACAGATACGCAGTATTTT.

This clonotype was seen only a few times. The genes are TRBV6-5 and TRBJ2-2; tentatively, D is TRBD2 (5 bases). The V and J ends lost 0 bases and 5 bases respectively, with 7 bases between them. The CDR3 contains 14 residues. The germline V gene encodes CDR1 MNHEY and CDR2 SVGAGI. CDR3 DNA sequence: TGTGCCAGCAGTTACTCCCGGGGAACCGGGGAGCTGTTTTTT. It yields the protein CASSYSRGTGELFF.

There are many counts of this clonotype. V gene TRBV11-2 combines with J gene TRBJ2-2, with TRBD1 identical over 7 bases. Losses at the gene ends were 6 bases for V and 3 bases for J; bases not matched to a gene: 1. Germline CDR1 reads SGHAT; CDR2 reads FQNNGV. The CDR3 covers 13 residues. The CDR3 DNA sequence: TGTGCCAGCAGGGGGACAGACACCGGGGAGCTGTTTTTT. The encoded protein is CASRGTDTGELFF.

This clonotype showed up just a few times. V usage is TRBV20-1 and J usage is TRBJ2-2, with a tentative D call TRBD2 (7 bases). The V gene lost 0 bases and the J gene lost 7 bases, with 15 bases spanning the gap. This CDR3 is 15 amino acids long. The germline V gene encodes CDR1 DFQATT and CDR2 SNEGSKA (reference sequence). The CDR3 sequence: CSARDSGGGGGELFF. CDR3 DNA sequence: TGCAGTGCTAGAGATTCGGGGGGCGGAGGCGGGGAGCTGTTTTTT.

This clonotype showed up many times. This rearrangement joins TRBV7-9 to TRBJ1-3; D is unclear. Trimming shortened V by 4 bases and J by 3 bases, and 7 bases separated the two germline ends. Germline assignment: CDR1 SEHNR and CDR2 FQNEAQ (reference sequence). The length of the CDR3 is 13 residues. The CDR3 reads CASSSTRGNTIYF. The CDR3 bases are TGTGCCAGCAGCTCGACCCGTGGAAACACCATATATTTT. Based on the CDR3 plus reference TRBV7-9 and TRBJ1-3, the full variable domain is DTGVSQNPRHKITKRGQNVTFRCDPISEHNRLYWYRQTLGQGPEFLTYFQNEAQLEKSRLLSDRFSAERPKGSFSTLEIQRTEQGDSAMYLCASSSTRGNTIYFGEGSWLTVV.

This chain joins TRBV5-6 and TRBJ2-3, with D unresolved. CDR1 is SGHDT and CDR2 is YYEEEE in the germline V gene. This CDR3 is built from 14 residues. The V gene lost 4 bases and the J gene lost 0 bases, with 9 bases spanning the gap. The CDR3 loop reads CASSKERSTDTQYF. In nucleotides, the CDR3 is TGTGCCAGCAGCAAGGAGCGTAGCACAGATACGCAGTATTTT.

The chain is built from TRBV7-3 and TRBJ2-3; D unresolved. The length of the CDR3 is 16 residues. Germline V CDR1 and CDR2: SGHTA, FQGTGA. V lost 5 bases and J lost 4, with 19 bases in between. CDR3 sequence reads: CASSTTTLPGPDTQYF. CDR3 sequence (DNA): TGTGCCAGCAGCACGACGACCCTACCTGGCCCAGATACGCAGTATTTT.

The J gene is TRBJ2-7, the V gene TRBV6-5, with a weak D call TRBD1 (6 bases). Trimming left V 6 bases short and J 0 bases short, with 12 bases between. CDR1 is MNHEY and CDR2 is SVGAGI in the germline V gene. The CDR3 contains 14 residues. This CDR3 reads CASSSTGLSYEQYF. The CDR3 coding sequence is TGTGCCAGCAGCTCAACAGGGCTCTCCTACGAGCAGTACTTC.

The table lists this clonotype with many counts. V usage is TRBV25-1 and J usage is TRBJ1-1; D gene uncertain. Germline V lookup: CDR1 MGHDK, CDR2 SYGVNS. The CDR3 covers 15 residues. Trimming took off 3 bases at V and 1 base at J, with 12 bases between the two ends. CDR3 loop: CASSESKDANTEAFF. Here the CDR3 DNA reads TGTGCCAGCAGTGAGTCTAAGGACGCGAACACTGAAGCTTTCTTT. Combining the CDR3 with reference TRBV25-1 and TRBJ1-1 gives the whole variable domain EADIYQTPRYLVIGTGKKITLECSQTMGHDKMYWYQQDPGMELHLIHYSYGVNSTEKGDLSSESTVSRIRTEHFPLTLESARPSHTSQYLCASSESKDANTEAFFGQGTRLTVV.

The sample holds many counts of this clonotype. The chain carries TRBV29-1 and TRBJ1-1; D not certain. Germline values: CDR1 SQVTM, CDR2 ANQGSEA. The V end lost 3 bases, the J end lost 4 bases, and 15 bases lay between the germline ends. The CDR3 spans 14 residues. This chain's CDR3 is CSVDLQVLSTEAFF. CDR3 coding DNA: TGCAGCGTTGATTTGCAGGTTTTGAGCACTGAAGCTTTCTTT.

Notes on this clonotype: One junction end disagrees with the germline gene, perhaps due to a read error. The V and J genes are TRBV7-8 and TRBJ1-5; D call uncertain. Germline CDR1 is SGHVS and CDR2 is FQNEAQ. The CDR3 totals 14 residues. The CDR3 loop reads CASTSTGLDQPQNF. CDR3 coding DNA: TGTGCCAGCACCTCAACGGGGTTAGATCAGCCCCAGAATTTT.

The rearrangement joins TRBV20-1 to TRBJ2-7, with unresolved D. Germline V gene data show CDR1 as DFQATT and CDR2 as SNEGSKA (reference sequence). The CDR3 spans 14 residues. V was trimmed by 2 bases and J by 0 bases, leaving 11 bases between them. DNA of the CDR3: TGCAGTGCTAGAACGGAAGAGGTCTCCTACGAGCAGTACGTC. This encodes CSARTEEVSYEQYV.

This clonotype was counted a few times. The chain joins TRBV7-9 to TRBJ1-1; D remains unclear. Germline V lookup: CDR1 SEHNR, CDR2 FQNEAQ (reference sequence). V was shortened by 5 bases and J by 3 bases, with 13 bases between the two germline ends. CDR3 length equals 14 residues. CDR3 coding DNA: TGTGCCAGCAGCCTCCGACGAGCAGACACTGAAGCTTTCTTT. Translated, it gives CASSLRRADTEAFF.

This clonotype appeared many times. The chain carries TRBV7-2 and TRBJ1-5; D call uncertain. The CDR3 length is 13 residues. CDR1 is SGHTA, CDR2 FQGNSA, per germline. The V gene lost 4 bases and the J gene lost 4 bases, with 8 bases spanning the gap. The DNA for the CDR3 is TGTGCCAGCAGCTCCTACTCTAATCAGCCCCAGCATTTT. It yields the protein CASSSYSNQPQHF.

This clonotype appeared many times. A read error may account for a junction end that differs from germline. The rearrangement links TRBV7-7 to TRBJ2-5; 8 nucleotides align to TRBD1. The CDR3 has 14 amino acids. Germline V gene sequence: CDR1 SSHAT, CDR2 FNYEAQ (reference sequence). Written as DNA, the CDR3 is TGTGCTAGCAGCCCCCGACAGGGGCAAGAGACCCAGTACTTC. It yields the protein CASSPRQGQETQYF.

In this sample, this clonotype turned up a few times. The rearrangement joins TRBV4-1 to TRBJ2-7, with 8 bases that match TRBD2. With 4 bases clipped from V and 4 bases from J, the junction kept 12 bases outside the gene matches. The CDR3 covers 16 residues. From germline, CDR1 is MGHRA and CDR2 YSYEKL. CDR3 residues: CASSPPGRGGLYEQYF. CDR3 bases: TGCGCCAGCAGCCCACCCGGGAGGGGGGGCCTATACGAGCAGTACTTC.

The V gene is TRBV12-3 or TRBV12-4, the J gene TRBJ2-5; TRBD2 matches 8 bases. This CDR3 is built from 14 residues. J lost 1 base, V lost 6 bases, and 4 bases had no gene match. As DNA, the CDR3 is TGTGCCAGCAGACTCCGGGGGGGCCAAGAGACCCAGTACTTC. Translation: CASRLRGGQETQYF.

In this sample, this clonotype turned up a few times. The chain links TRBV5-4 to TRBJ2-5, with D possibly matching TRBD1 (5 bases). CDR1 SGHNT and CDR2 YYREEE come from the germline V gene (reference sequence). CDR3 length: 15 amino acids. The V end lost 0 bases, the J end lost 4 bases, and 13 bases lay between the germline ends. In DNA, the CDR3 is TGTGCCAGCAGCTTGGCAGGCTCAGGGTCAGAGACCCAGTACTTC. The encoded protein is CASSLAGSGSETQYF.